These 20 T cell receptor beta chains originate from one sample sequenced in a study of CD8+ T cells in alopecia areata. Extraction of RNA preceded its reverse transcription into cDNA, which served as the sequencing template. Assay used: immunoSEQ multiplex PCR; TCRdb lists only in-frame clones, some missing. Of under 300,000 clones listed, approximately 61% are singletons. This material consisted of CD4+ T cells sorted from blood, taken at week 0. Every receptor here comes from a human donor with alopecia areata.

This clone was counted a few times. The rearrangement uses TRBV6-6 and TRBJ1-1; 7 nucleotides align to TRBD1. V was clipped by 7 bases and J by 3 bases; unmatched bases: 8. The CDR3 runs 14 residues. From germline, CDR1 is MNHNY and CDR2 SVGAGI (reference sequence). The DNA for the CDR3 is TGTGCCAGCACCCCCCACGACAGGGACACTGAAGCTTTCTTT. This translates into CASTPHDRDTEAFF.

The chain has TRBV5-6 and TRBJ1-1; tentatively, D is TRBD1 (5 bases). CDR3 size: 15 residues. Trimming cost V 0 bases and J 1 base, with 10 bases left between them. In germline, CDR1 is SGHDT, CDR2 YYEEEE. The CDR3 region is CASSLVRGPNTEAFF. CDR3 DNA sequence: TGTGCCAGCAGCTTGGTAAGGGGTCCGAACACTGAAGCTTTCTTT.

The rearrangement uses TRBV4-1 and TRBJ2-1, with D tentatively TRBD2 (6 bases). Between the trimmed V and J ends, which lost 2 bases and 1 base, there was a span of 18 bases. From germline, CDR1 is MGHRA and CDR2 YSYEKL. The length of the CDR3 is 18 residues. CDR3 region: CASSQPPARGTSYNEQFF. As DNA, the CDR3 is TGCGCCAGCAGCCAACCCCCTGCACGCGGGACTTCCTACAATGAGCAGTTCTTC.

The V and J genes are TRBV7-8 and TRBJ1-1; D might be TRBD1 (5 bases). The V and J ends lost 3 bases and 5 bases respectively, with 10 bases between them. This CDR3 has 13 residues. Looked up from germline, CDR1 is SGHVS and CDR2 is FQNEAQ. CDR3 amino acids: CASSLLGGTEAFF. CDR3 bases: TGTGCCAGCAGCTTGTTGGGGGGGACTGAAGCTTTCTTT.

This sequence joins TRBV30 and TRBJ1-1; D remains unclear. Trimming took 0 bases from V and 8 from J, leaving 10 bases between them. The CDR3 consists of 12 residues. CDR1 GTSNPN and CDR2 SVGIG come from the germline V gene (reference sequence). This chain's CDR3 is CAWSVRVEEAFF. CDR3 DNA: TGTGCCTGGAGTGTACGGGTGGAGGAAGCTTTCTTT.

V and J are TRBV5-4 and TRBJ2-1; TRBD2 matches 9 bases. CDR3 length equals 15 residues. Trimming removed 7 bases from V and 10 bases from J; junction bases left unmatched: 15. Germline CDR1 SGHNT, CDR2 YYREEE (reference sequence). DNA for the CDR3: TGTGCCAGCGGGCTATCATTAGCGGGGGCGGAGGAGCAGTTCTTC. It codes for CASGLSLAGAEEQFF. Combining the CDR3 with reference TRBV5-4 and TRBJ2-1 gives the whole variable domain ETGVTQSPTHLIKTRGQQVTLRCSSQSGHNTVSWYQQALGQGPQFIFQYYREEENGRGNFPPRFSGLQFPNYSSELNVNALELDDSALYLCASGLSLAGAEEQFFGPGTRLTVL.

A note on this clone: The sample has other DNA sequences that encode this CDR3 too. The chain carries TRBV29-1 and TRBJ1-1, with D unresolved. Germline CDR1 SQVTM, CDR2 ANQGSEA. The CDR3 loop spans 12 amino acids. With 6 bases removed from V and 0 bases from J, the gap between germline ends came to 8 bases. DNA of the CDR3: TGCAGCGTCGGTACCTTGAACACTGAAGCTTTCTTT. It encodes CSVGTLNTEAFF.

The chain employs TRBV29-1 and TRBJ1-2; TRBD1 might be the D (5 bases). The CDR3 runs 12 residues. Germline-derived CDR1 and CDR2 are SQVTM and ANQGSEA. V was pared by 6 bases and J by 5 bases, with 13 bases between. CDR3 loop: CSVQGRPYGYTF. The CDR3 DNA follows: TGCAGCGTCCAGGGACGGCCATATGGCTACACCTTC.

The chain recombines TRBV27 with TRBJ2-7; D is perhaps TRBD1 (5 bases). V shed 10 bases and J shed 4 bases, with 17 bases lying between them. In germline, CDR1 is MNHEY, CDR2 SMNVEV (reference sequence). The CDR3 has 13 residues. The CDR3 region has the DNA TGTGCCACGAGCGAACTTGGGGCTTACGAGCAGTACTTC. Translation gives CATSELGAYEQYF.

V is TRBV6-6 and J is TRBJ2-3, with D maybe TRBD2 (7 bases). This CDR3 is 15 amino acids long. Trimming took 0 bases from V and 4 from J, leaving 11 bases between them. CDR1 and CDR2 (germline): MNHNY, SVGAGI (reference sequence). The CDR3 bases are TGTGCCAGCAGTTACTCCCGGGGGGCCGCAGATACGCAGTATTTT. It yields the protein CASSYSRGAADTQYF.

V usage is TRBV5-6 and J usage is TRBJ2-5; no clear D. Trimming took 0 bases from V and 2 from J, leaving 14 bases between them. This CDR3 is built from 16 residues. Germline-derived CDR1 and CDR2 are SGHDT and YYEEEE. The CDR3 bases are TGTGCCAGCAGCTTGGAACGCGGACCGAATCAAGAGACCCAGTACTTC. Translated: CASSLERGPNQETQYF.

V is TRBV30 and J is TRBJ2-7; 7 bases align to TRBD2. The CDR3 extends over 13 amino acids. The V segment lost 2 bases and the J segment 5 bases; nucleotides outside the gene matches: 6. Germline V gene sequence: CDR1 GTSNPN, CDR2 SVGIG (reference sequence). The DNA for the CDR3 is TGTGCCTGGAGTTTGGGGGGGATTGACGAGCAGTACTTC. It is translated as CAWSLGGIDEQYF.

This chain uses TRBV15 with TRBJ2-3, with 9 bases matching TRBD2. The CDR3 sequence is 18 residues long. In germline, CDR1 is LNHNV, CDR2 YYDKDF (reference sequence). Trimming cost V 0 bases and J 5 bases; bases outside gene matches: 12. CDR3 in amino acids: CATSRDLQSGGPGDTQYF. CDR3 bases: TGTGCCACCAGCAGAGATTTACAAAGCGGGGGGCCGGGAGATACGCAGTATTTT.

The chain carries TRBV1 and TRBJ2-7; the table's D gene call, TRBD1, was not cross checked with the DNA. TRBV1 is a known pseudogene. The length of the CDR3 is 16 residues. The CDR3 coding sequence is TGCACCAGCAGCCACTTGGGGGGACAGGGCATCTACGAGCAGTACTTC. Translated, it gives CTSSHLGGQGIYEQYF.

As for this clone: The sample holds other DNA sequences that translate to the same CDR3. This chain connects TRBV29-1 to TRBJ2-7, with 7 bases matching TRBD1. Trimming at V came to 5 bases and at J to 3 bases, leaving 4 bases not matched to a gene. The CDR3 loop spans 12 amino acids. CDR1 and CDR2 (germline): SQVTM, ANQGSEA. Here the CDR3 DNA reads TGCAGCGTTCGGGACAGCCTCTACGAGCAGTACTTC. Translating it yields CSVRDSLYEQYF.

V and J are TRBV30 and TRBJ1-4, with 9 bases lining up with TRBD1. CDR3 length equals 15 residues. J gave up 7 bases and V 5 bases, and 11 bases lay outside the gene matches. Germline values: CDR1 GTSNPN, CDR2 SVGIG (reference sequence). The CDR3 region is CAWSHRDRALEKLFF. CDR3 DNA: TGTGCCTGGTCCCACCGGGACAGGGCCCTTGAAAAACTGTTTTTT.

The chain recombines TRBV5-1 with TRBJ2-1; D is possibly TRBD2 (6 bases). The CDR3 contains 15 residues. V gave up 2 bases and J gave up 10 bases, with 19 bases separating them. The V gene's germline CDR1 is SGHRS and CDR2 YFSETQ. CDR3 coding DNA: TGCGCCAGCAGCTTTAGCGGTGCTGTTCTTCGGGAGCAGTTCTTC. It yields the protein CASSFSGAVLREQFF.

The chain combines TRBV9 with TRBJ1-2; no clear D. The V gene's germline CDR1 is SGDLS and CDR2 YYNGEE. There are 13 residues in the CDR3. Trimming stripped 0 bases from V and 5 bases from J, with 8 bases between. CDR3 protein: CASSVAVGYGYTF. The CDR3, as DNA: TGTGCCAGCAGCGTAGCGGTGGGGTATGGCTACACCTTC.

The J gene is TRBJ2-5, the V gene TRBV29-1; 12 bases map to TRBD1. J lost 4 bases, V lost 7 bases, and 4 bases had no gene match. This CDR3 is built from 13 residues. Germline V gene data show CDR1 as SQVTM and CDR2 as ANQGSEA. CDR3 coding DNA: TGCAGCGCTGGGACAGGGGGCGGAGAGACCCAGTACTTC. Translated, it gives CSAGTGGGETQYF.

The rearrangement uses TRBV9 and TRBJ2-3; D is ambiguous. Trimming took 4 bases from V and 0 from J, leaving 6 bases between them. Germline V gene sequence: CDR1 SGDLS, CDR2 YYNGEE. The CDR3 has 13 amino acids. The CDR3 sequence: CASSRPSTDTQYF. CDR3 in DNA: TGTGCCAGCAGCAGACCTAGCACAGATACGCAGTATTTT.